These 21 T cell receptor beta chains were sequenced from one sample in a study of blood T cell repertoires in COVID-19. TCRdb keeps only in-frame clones here, not all; method: immunoSEQ multiplex PCR. The repertoire holds 540,000 or so clones, with roughly nine tenths as singletons. The material sequenced was peripheral blood. These receptor sequences come from a woman aged 45-65 years with COVID-19, enrolled during active disease.

The CDR3 DNA sequence: TGTGCCAGCAGCTCCCAAAGGGGCTACGAGCAGTACTTC. It translates to CASSSQRGYEQYF. The chain joins TRBV7-6 to TRBJ2-7; the D gene is possibly TRBD1 (5 bases). This CDR3 region has 13 residues. V lost 4 bases and J lost 3, with 10 bases in between. CDR1 and CDR2 from the germline V gene are SGHVS and FNYEAQ.

The gene calls are TRBV6-5 and TRBJ1-6; D unclear. Germline CDR1 is MNHEY and CDR2 is SVGAGI. V was clipped by 1 base and J by 0 bases, with 7 bases between them. CDR3 length: 16 residues. The CDR3 region is CASSYYGISYNSPLHF. The CDR3 DNA is TGTGCCAGCAGTTACTACGGGATCTCCTATAATTCACCCCTCCACTTT.

The chain carries TRBV6-4 and TRBJ2-7; D perhaps matches TRBD1 (5 bases). Trimming took 3 bases from V and 5 from J, leaving 11 bases between them. Per germline, CDR1 MRHNA and CDR2 SNTAGT. The CDR3 length is 13 residues. The CDR3 loop reads CASSEGRGHEQYF. The CDR3 DNA reads as TGTGCCAGCAGTGAGGGAAGGGGCCACGAGCAGTACTTC.

The V and J genes are TRBV11-2 and TRBJ1-3; no definite D call. CDR3 length: 15 residues. The V and J ends lost 5 bases and 2 bases respectively, with 13 bases between them. Germline V gene data show CDR1 as SGHAT and CDR2 as FQNNGV. CDR3 DNA sequence: TGTGCCAGCAGCAAGAGGGATGTTACTGGAAACACCATATATTTT. This gives the protein CASSKRDVTGNTIYF.

CDR3: CASRKQGPVYGYTF. The DNA of the CDR3 is TGTGCCAGCAGAAAACAGGGTCCGGTTTATGGCTACACCTTC. The gene calls are TRBV6-5 and TRBJ1-2; tentatively, D is TRBD1 (6 bases). This CDR3 has 14 residues. V was clipped by 6 bases and J by 5 bases, with 16 bases between them. Germline assignment: CDR1 MNHEY and CDR2 SVGAGI.

This clone was observed once. The rearrangement joins TRBV11-1 to TRBJ2-7; unclear D gene. The V gene's germline CDR1 is SGHAT and CDR2 FQDESV (reference sequence). CDR3 length equals 13 residues. Between the trimmed V and J ends, which lost 1 base and 3 bases, there was a span of 7 bases. DNA of the CDR3: TGTGCCAGCAGCTTAGTTAACAGCTACGAGCAGTACTTC. Its translation is CASSLVNSYEQYF.

V gene TRBV29-1 combines with J gene TRBJ2-1, with D maybe TRBD2 (7 bases). CDR1 and CDR2 from the germline V gene are SQVTM and ANQGSEA. There are 14 residues in the CDR3. V lost 5 bases to trimming and J lost 0 bases, with 11 bases between them. DNA for the CDR3: TGCAGCGTTATGGGAGGGGGCTCCTACAATGAGCAGTTCTTC. This gives the protein CSVMGGGSYNEQFF.

V and J are TRBV4-1 and TRBJ1-2; D is perhaps TRBD1 (6 bases). CDR3 length: 16 residues. Trimming removed 4 bases at V and 0 bases at J, with 15 bases between. From germline, CDR1 is MGHRA and CDR2 YSYEKL. The CDR3 nucleotides are TGCGCCAGCAGCCCTTTTACGAGACAGGCTAACTATGGCTACACCTTC. Translation: CASSPFTRQANYGYTF.

The J gene is TRBJ2-6, the V gene TRBV5-1; 7 nucleotides match TRBD2. V lost 5 bases, J lost 0 bases, and 8 bases stayed unmatched. The CDR3 spans 17 residues. Germline values: CDR1 SGHRS, CDR2 YFSETQ. The CDR3 protein is CASRRGTESSGANVLTF. CDR3 bases: TGCGCCAGCAGGCGGGGGACGGAGAGCTCTGGGGCCAACGTCCTGACTTTC.

The rearrangement joins TRBV7-9 to TRBJ2-7; the D gene is possibly TRBD1 (6 bases). This CDR3 spans 16 amino acids. The V gene lost 5 bases and the J gene lost 4 bases, with 21 bases spanning the gap. Germline V gene data show CDR1 as SEHNR and CDR2 as FQNEAQ (reference sequence). CDR3 sequence: CASSPALFQGKYEQYF. In DNA, the CDR3 is TGTGCCAGCAGCCCCGCCTTGTTTCAGGGGAAGTACGAGCAGTACTTC.

The rearrangement links TRBV28 to TRBJ2-7; D may be TRBD2 (5 bases). The V gene lost 4 bases and the J gene lost 2 bases, with 15 bases spanning the gap. The CDR3 is 15 residues long. The germline V gene encodes CDR1 MDHEN and CDR2 SYDVKM. This CDR3 reads CASSSPSGWPYEQYF. The CDR3 bases are TGTGCCAGCAGTTCCCCCAGCGGTTGGCCCTACGAGCAGTACTTC.

This sequence joins TRBV7-2 and TRBJ1-2; maybe TRBD1 (6 bases). The germline gives CDR1 SGHTA, CDR2 FQGNSA. This CDR3 is built from 14 residues. The V end was cut by 4 bases, the J end by 4 bases, with 13 bases between. CDR3 sequence reads: CASSSLQGFYGYTF. The CDR3 nucleotides read TGTGCCAGCAGCTCATTGCAGGGGTTCTATGGCTACACCTTC.

The chain joins TRBV4-2 to TRBJ2-4; 13 positions agree with TRBD2. V gave up 3 bases and J gave up 0 bases; unmatched junction bases: 11. This CDR3 spans 20 amino acids. In germline, CDR1 is LGHNA, CDR2 YNFKEQ. CDR3 in DNA: TGTGCCAGCAGCCACAGTACCGGGACTAGCGGGGATCTAGCCAAAAACATTCAGTACTTC. This translates into CASSHSTGTSGDLAKNIQYF.

V gene TRBV6-5 combines with J gene TRBJ1-1; TRBD1 matches 7 bases. Trimming at V came to 7 bases and at J to 1 base, leaving 6 bases not matched to a gene. The CDR3 has 14 amino acids. The germline V gene encodes CDR1 MNHEY and CDR2 SVGAGI. In DNA form, the CDR3 reads TGTGCCAGCAAACCTGACAGGGCGAACACTGAAGCTTTCTTT. This translates into CASKPDRANTEAFF.

The chain has TRBV28 and TRBJ2-5; 8 positions match TRBD1. V trimming: 5 bases; J trimming: 5 bases; junction bases outside the gene matches: 10. This CDR3 is 15 amino acids long. CDR1 and CDR2 from the germline V gene are MDHEN and SYDVKM. CDR3 sequence (DNA): TGTGCCAGCAGTCCCCAGGGCCAGGGGGCGGAGACCCAGTACTTC. It is translated as CASSPQGQGAETQYF.

This clone was detected only once. CDR3 bases: TGTGCCAGCAGGCGGTGGGTCGCCCGCACTGAAGCTTTCTTT. Its translation is CASRRWVARTEAFF. This sequence joins TRBV28 and TRBJ1-1; D gene ambiguous. The V end lost 6 bases, the J end lost 4 bases, and 15 bases lay between the germline ends. CDR1 is MDHEN, CDR2 SYDVKM, per germline. This CDR3 contains 14 residues. The full variable domain, its missing parts supplied by reference TRBV28 and TRBJ1-1, is DVKVTQSSRYLVKRTGEKVFLECVQDMDHENMFWYRQDPGLGLRLIYFSYDVKMKEKGDIPEGYSVSREKKERFSLILESASTNQTSMYLCASRRWVARTEAFFGQGTRLTVV.

This chain links TRBV6-1 with TRBJ1-2; the D is unclear. The CDR3 contains 15 residues. Germline V lookup: CDR1 MNHNS, CDR2 SASEGT. Trimming pared 0 bases from V and 3 bases from J, leaving 11 bases between. CDR3 in amino acids: CASSEAGRWDYGYTF. The CDR3 nucleotides are TGTGCCAGCAGTGAAGCGGGGAGGTGGGACTATGGCTACACCTTC.

The V call is TRBV6-5, the J call TRBJ2-5; possible D gene TRBD2, 7 bases. Deletions cut 0 bases from V and 1 base from J, with 9 bases between. The germline V gene has CDR1 MNHEY and CDR2 SVGAGI. The CDR3 totals 15 residues. CDR3 DNA: TGTGCCAGCAGTTACTCGAGGGGGGGCCAAGAGACCCAGTACTTC. It encodes CASSYSRGGQETQYF.

As for this clone: Sequence at one end of the junction differs from germline and may be a read error. The chain is built from TRBV4-1 and TRBJ2-4, with D possibly matching TRBD2 (6 bases). From germline, CDR1 is MGHRA and CDR2 YSYEKL. The CDR3 length is 10 residues. The CDR3 protein is CASSQDGGSF. The CDR3 DNA follows: TGCGCCAGCAGCCAAGATGGAGGGAGCTTC.

V and J are TRBV5-1 and TRBJ1-4, with a tentative D call TRBD1 (5 bases). Germline-derived CDR1 and CDR2 are SGHRS and YFSETQ. This CDR3 spans 16 amino acids. V lost 4 bases and J 8 bases, leaving 21 bases between the germline ends. CDR3 sequence: CASSQLSGAGGEKLFF. CDR3 sequence (DNA): TGCGCCAGCAGCCAACTTTCCGGGGCCGGAGGGGAAAAACTGTTTTTT.

This chain joins TRBV24-1 and TRBJ1-1, with 12 bases aligning to TRBD1. The CDR3 loop spans 14 amino acids. The ends lost 4 bases at V and 10 bases at J; junction bases unmatched: 6. Germline values: CDR1 KGHDR, CDR2 SFDVKD. The CDR3 region is CATSDGDRGLGAFF. For the CDR3, the DNA is TGTGCCACCAGTGACGGGGACAGGGGGCTCGGAGCTTTCTTT.